The 20 T cell receptor beta chains listed next were all sequenced from one sample in a study of blood T cell repertoires in COVID-19. Generated by immunoSEQ multiplex PCR, the TCRdb table keeps only in-frame clones and is missing some. This table holds about half a million clones, approximately 83% found once. The sequencing input was peripheral blood. The receptors were sampled from a human donor in a cohort sampled during active COVID-19.

This rearrangement joins TRBV5-5 to TRBJ2-3; D remains unclear. V was clipped by 1 base and J by 2 bases, with 8 bases between them. Germline-derived CDR1 and CDR2 are SGHKS and YYEKEE (reference sequence). The CDR3 sequence is 14 residues long. The CDR3 sequence: CASSLPLSTDTQYF. Here the CDR3 DNA reads TGTGCCAGCAGCTTGCCTCTATCCACAGATACGCAGTATTTT.

The genes are TRBV10-3 and TRBJ1-3; 10 bases fit TRBD1. The ends lost 6 bases at V and 4 bases at J; junction bases unmatched: 6. The CDR3 has 15 amino acids. CDR1 ENHRY and CDR2 SYGVKD come from the germline V gene. CDR3 sequence (DNA): TGTGCCATCAGGGACAGGGGGACGTTAGGAAACACCATATATTTT. It yields the protein CAIRDRGTLGNTIYF.

The rearrangement uses TRBV9 and TRBJ2-5, with 10 bases fitting TRBD1. Germline CDR1 SGDLS, CDR2 YYNGEE. The CDR3 loop spans 16 amino acids. V was pared by 3 bases and J by 3 bases, with 8 bases of the junction left unmatched. CDR3 nucleotides: TGTGCCAGCAGCGCCAGACAGGGGGCAGCTAAAGAGACCCAGTACTTC. It is translated as CASSARQGAAKETQYF.

A few counts support this clone. The rearrangement joins TRBV4-3 to TRBJ2-3, with D perhaps TRBD1 (5 bases). Germline CDR1 LGHNA, CDR2 YSLEER. Trimming removed 4 bases at V and 4 bases at J, with 12 bases between. The CDR3 runs to 14 residues. The CDR3 loop is CASSPGQGADTQYF. The CDR3 DNA reads TGCGCCAGCAGCCCGGGTCAAGGGGCAGATACGCAGTATTTT.

V gene TRBV30 combines with J gene TRBJ2-3; the match to TRBD2 covers 9 bases. This CDR3 has 12 residues. Germline-derived CDR1 and CDR2 are GTSNPN and SVGIG (reference sequence). The J segment lost 5 bases and the V segment lost 3 bases, leaving 0 bases of the junction unmatched. In DNA, the CDR3 is TGTGCCTGGAGGCGGGAGGGAGATACGCAGTATTTT. Protein: CAWRREGDTQYF.

A single count supports this clone. This chain joins TRBV7-2 and TRBJ1-5; D not certain. The germline CDR1 and CDR2 sequences are SGHTA and FQGNSA. This CDR3 contains 14 residues. Trimming removed 3 bases from V and 1 base from J, with 7 bases in between. CDR3 amino acids: CASSLIGSNQPQHF. CDR3 nucleotide sequence: TGTGCCAGCAGCTTGATCGGGAGCAATCAGCCCCAGCATTTT.

This clone was seen just once. This sequence joins TRBV27 and TRBJ2-3, with D possibly being TRBD2 (6 bases). The V and J ends lost 5 bases and 1 base respectively, with 16 bases between them. This CDR3 has 16 amino acids. The germline V gene has CDR1 MNHEY and CDR2 SMNVEV (reference sequence). The CDR3 DNA reads TGTGCCAGCAGTCCATGGGGGGTCGGGGGCACAGATACGCAGTATTTT. Its translation is CASSPWGVGGTDTQYF.

There are a few counts of this clone. The genes are TRBV3-1 (or the pseudogene TRBV3-2) and TRBJ2-3, with 8 positions matching TRBD2. Per the germline V gene, CDR1 is LGHDT and CDR2 is YNNKEL (reference sequence). This CDR3 is 16 amino acids long. V lost 1 base to trimming and J lost 6 bases; unmatched junction nucleotides: 9. The CDR3 DNA sequence: TGTGCCAGCAGCCAAGGACGGGAGGGCGTAGTGGATACGCAGTATTTT. Protein product: CASSQGREGVVDTQYF.

This chain links TRBV23-1 with TRBJ2-3; TRBD2 might be the D (6 bases). TRBV23-1 is assigned to the ORF class and has an uncertain function. V was trimmed by 7 bases and J by 0 bases, leaving 17 bases between them. This CDR3 spans 16 amino acids. CDR3 sequence reads: CASTSRRAPSTDTQYF. Here the CDR3 DNA reads TGCGCCAGCACCTCAAGGAGGGCCCCTAGCACAGATACGCAGTATTTT.

As DNA, the CDR3 is TGTGCCAGCAGCCTTACGGGACAACAGGGTTACGAGCAGTACTTC. Translating gives CASSLTGQQGYEQYF. The V gene is TRBV7-3, the J gene TRBJ2-7, with D possibly being TRBD1 (6 bases). V shed 5 bases and J shed 4 bases, with 18 bases lying between them. The germline V gene has CDR1 SGHTA and CDR2 FQGTGA. The CDR3 extends over 15 amino acids.

This clone occurred once. The V call is TRBV6-2 or TRBV6-3, the J call TRBJ2-1; D not certain. The CDR3 is 11 amino acids. Trimming pared 6 bases from V and 8 bases from J, leaving 8 bases between. Per the germline V gene, CDR1 is MNHEY and CDR2 is SVGEGT. Here the CDR3 reads CASSNYDEQFF. In nucleotides, the CDR3 is TGTGCCAGCAGCAACTATGATGAGCAGTTCTTC.

The DNA of the CDR3 is TGCGCCAGCAGCCAAGACCTCCGGACTAGCGGGAGCCCCTTCCCAAAAAACATTCAGTACTTC. Translating gives CASSQDLRTSGSPFPKNIQYF. The chain carries TRBV4-1 and TRBJ2-4; 13 bases are a match to TRBD2. The V gene's germline CDR1 is MGHRA and CDR2 YSYEKL. The ends lost 0 bases at V and 4 bases at J; junction bases unmatched: 15. This CDR3 region has 21 residues.

A single count supports this clone. The genes are TRBV15 and TRBJ2-5; D possibly corresponds to TRBD1 (5 bases). This CDR3 has 16 residues. CDR1 and CDR2 from the germline V gene are LNHNV and YYDKDF (reference sequence). V was cut by 4 bases and J by 1 base, with 16 bases left in between. The CDR3 DNA sequence: TGTGCCACCAGCACCTATCTTCTAGGGGCCCAAGAGACCCAGTACTTC. Translated: CATSTYLLGAQETQYF.

This clone was counted a single time. The same CDR3 also results from other DNA sequences found in this sample. This sequence joins TRBV18 and TRBJ2-5; TRBD2 agrees at 9 bases. Germline V lookup: CDR1 KGHSH, CDR2 LQKENI. CDR3 size: 14 residues. Trimming took 3 bases from V and 4 from J; bases not matched to a gene: 3. As DNA, the CDR3 is TGTGCCAGCTCACCGCCAGCGGGAGGAGAGACCCAGTACTTC. As protein: CASSPPAGGETQYF.

A remark on this clone: The junction shows a germline mismatch at one end, possibly a read error. Here the CDR3 reads CASSLGLAITDTQYF. CDR3 nucleotide sequence: TGTGCTAGCAGCCTGGGACTAGCGATCACAGATACGCAGTATTTT. This chain joins TRBV7-7 and TRBJ2-3, with 10 bases fitting TRBD2. The germline CDR1 and CDR2 sequences are SSHAT and FNYEAQ (reference sequence). The CDR3 extends over 15 amino acids.

This chain joins TRBV7-3 and TRBJ2-2; TRBD2 matches 9 bases. The CDR3 loop spans 16 amino acids. The V gene end was trimmed by 4 bases and the J gene end by 1 base; junction bases not matched to a gene: 4. Germline assignment: CDR1 SGHTA and CDR2 FQGTGA. As DNA, the CDR3 is TGTGCCAGCAGCTCCCGGACTAGCGTGAACACCGGGGAGCTGTTTTTT. Its protein product is CASSSRTSVNTGELFF.

The chain combines TRBV29-1 with TRBJ1-2; weak D call: TRBD1 (6 bases). V gave up 4 bases and J gave up 1 base, with 22 bases separating them. This CDR3 region has 17 residues. CDR1 and CDR2 from the germline V gene are SQVTM and ANQGSEA. CDR3 in amino acids: CSVGTGWGRGDNYGYTF. DNA of the CDR3: TGCAGCGTTGGTACTGGGTGGGGGCGTGGGGATAACTATGGCTACACCTTC. Full variable domain (rest looked up from reference TRBV29-1 and TRBJ1-2): SAVISQKPSRDICQRGTSLTIQCQVDSQVTMMFWYRQQPGQSLTLIATANQGSEATYESGFVIDKFPISRPNLTFSTLTVSNMSPEDSSIYLCSVGTGWGRGDNYGYTFGSGTRLTVV.

The chain links TRBV28 to TRBJ1-5; no definite D call. CDR3 size: 15 residues. Trimming took 5 bases from V and 4 from J, leaving 15 bases between them. The germline V gene encodes CDR1 MDHEN and CDR2 SYDVKM. The CDR3 region is CASSTSSPRNQPQHF. DNA for the CDR3: TGTGCCAGCAGTACTAGTTCGCCCAGAAATCAGCCCCAGCATTTT.

The genes are TRBV30 and TRBJ1-2, with D possibly TRBD1 on 5 matching bases. The CDR3 runs to 11 residues. CDR1 and CDR2 from the germline V gene are GTSNPN and SVGIG (reference sequence). V was cut by 7 bases and J by 2 bases, with 8 bases left in between. The CDR3 bases are TGTGCCTCGAGGGGCAACTATGGCTACACCTTC. Translating gives CASRGNYGYTF.

The chain recombines TRBV19 with TRBJ2-2, with 7 bases identical to TRBD2. V trimming: 7 bases; J trimming: 2 bases; junction bases outside the gene matches: 13. Germline assignment: CDR1 LNHDA and CDR2 SQIVND (reference sequence). The CDR3 is 17 amino acids. The CDR3 sequence: CASTSRQAGVNTGELFF. The CDR3 region has the DNA TGTGCCAGTACGTCCCGTCAGGCGGGAGTAAACACCGGGGAGCTGTTTTTT.